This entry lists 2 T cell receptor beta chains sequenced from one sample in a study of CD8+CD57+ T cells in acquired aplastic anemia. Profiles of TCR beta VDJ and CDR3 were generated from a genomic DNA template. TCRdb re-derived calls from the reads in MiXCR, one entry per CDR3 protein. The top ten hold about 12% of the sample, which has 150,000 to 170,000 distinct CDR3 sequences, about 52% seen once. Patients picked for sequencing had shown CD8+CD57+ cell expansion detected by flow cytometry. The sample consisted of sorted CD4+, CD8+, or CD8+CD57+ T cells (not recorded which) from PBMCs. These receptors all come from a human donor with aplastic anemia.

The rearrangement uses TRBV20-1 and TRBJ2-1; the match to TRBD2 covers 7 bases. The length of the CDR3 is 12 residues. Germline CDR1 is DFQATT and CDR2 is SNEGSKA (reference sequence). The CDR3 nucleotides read TGCAGAGGACCACTAGCGTCGCATGAGCAGTTCTTC. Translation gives CRGPLASHEQFF.

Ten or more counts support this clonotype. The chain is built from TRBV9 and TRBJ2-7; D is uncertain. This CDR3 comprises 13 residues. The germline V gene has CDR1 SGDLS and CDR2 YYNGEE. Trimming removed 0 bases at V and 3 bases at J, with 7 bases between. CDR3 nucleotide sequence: TGTGCCAGCAGCGTAGTTTCAGGCTACGAGCAGTACTTC. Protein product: CASSVVSGYEQYF.